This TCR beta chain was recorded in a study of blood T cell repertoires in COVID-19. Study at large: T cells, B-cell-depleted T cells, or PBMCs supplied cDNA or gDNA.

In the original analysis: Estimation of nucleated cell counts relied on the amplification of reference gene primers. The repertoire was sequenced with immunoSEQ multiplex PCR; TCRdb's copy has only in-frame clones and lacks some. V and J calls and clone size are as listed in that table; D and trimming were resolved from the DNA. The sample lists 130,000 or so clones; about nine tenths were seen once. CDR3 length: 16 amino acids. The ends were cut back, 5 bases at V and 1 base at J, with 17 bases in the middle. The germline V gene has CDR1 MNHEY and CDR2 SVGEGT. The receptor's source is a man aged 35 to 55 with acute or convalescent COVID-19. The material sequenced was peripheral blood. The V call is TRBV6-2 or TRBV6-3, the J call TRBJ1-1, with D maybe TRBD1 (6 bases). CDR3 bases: TGTGCCAGCAGTCCCCTAACAGGGTACGCGAACACTGAAGCTTTCTTT. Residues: CASSPLTGYANTEAFF.